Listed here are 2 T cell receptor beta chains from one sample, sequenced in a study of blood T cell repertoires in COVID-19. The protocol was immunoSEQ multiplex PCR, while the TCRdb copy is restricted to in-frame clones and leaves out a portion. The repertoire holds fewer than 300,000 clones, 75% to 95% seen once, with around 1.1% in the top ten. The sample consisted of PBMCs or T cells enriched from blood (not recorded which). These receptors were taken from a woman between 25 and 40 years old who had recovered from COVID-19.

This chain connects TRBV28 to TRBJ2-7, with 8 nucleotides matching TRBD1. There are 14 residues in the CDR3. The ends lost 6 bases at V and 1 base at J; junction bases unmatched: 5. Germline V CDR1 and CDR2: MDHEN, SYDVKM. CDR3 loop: CASSAWTGSYEQYF. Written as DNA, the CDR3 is TGTGCCAGCAGCGCCTGGACAGGGTCCTACGAGCAGTACTTC.

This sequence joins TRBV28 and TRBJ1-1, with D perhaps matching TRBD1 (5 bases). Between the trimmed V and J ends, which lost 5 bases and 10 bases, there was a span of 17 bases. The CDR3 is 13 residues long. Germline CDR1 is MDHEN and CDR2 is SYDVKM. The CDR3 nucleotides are TGTGCCAGCAGTCTCCCCCGGGAGGGGCGAGCTTTCTTT. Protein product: CASSLPREGRAFF.